The T cell receptor beta chain under discussion was sequenced for a study of T cell changes during pregnancy in multiple sclerosis. TCRdb's copy holds only in-frame clones and misses some; the assay was immunoSEQ multiplex PCR. The sample lists about 46,000 clones, approximately 90% occurring once. Germline assignment: CDR1 MNHEY and CDR2 SMNVEV (reference sequence). This CDR3 comprises 13 residues. V shed 2 bases and J shed 5 bases, with 6 bases lying between them. This clone was seen a few times. This sequence originates from a female donor with multiple sclerosis, enrolled in a pregnancy study. The V call is TRBV27, the J call TRBJ2-2; no definite D call. Sequencing used CD8+ T cells from peripheral blood mononuclear cells, obtained in the second trimester of pregnancy. The CDR3 DNA sequence: TGTGCCAGCAGTTTAGTTCGGACCGGGGAGCTGTTTTTT. It translates to CASSLVRTGELFF.